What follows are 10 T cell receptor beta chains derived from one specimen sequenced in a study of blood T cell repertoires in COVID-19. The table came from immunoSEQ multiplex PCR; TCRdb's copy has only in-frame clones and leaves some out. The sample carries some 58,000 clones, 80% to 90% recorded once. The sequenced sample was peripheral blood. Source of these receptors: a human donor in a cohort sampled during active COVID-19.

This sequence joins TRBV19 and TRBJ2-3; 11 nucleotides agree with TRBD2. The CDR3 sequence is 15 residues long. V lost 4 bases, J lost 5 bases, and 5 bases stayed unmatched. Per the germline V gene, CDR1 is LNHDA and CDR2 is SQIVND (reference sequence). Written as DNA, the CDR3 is TGTGCCAGTAGTACAACTAGCGGGAGACTAGATACGCAGTATTTT. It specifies CASSTTSGRLDTQYF.

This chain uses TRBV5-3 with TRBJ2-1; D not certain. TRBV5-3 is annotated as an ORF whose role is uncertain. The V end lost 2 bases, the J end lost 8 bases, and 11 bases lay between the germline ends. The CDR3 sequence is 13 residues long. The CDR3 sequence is CARSFKANHEQFF. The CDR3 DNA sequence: TGTGCCAGAAGCTTCAAAGCAAACCATGAGCAGTTCTTC.

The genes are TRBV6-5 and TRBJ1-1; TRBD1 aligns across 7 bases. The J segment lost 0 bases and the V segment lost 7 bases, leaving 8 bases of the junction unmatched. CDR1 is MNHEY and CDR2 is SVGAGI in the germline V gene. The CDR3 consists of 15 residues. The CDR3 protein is CASTYQGDLNTEAFF. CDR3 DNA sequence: TGTGCCAGCACCTACCAGGGGGATTTGAACACTGAAGCTTTCTTT.

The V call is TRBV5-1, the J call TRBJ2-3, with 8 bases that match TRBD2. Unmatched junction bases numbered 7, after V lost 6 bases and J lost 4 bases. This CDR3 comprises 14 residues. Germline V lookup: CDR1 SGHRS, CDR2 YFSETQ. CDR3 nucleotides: TGCGCCAGCAACCCGGGACTAGGCCCAGATACGCAGTATTTT. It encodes CASNPGLGPDTQYF.

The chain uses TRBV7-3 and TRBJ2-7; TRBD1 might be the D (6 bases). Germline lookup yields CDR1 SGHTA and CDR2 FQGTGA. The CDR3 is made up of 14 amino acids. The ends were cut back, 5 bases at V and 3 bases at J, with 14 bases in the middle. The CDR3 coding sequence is TGTGCCAGCAGCCAACAGGGCCGGGACTACGAGCAGTACTTC. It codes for CASSQQGRDYEQYF.

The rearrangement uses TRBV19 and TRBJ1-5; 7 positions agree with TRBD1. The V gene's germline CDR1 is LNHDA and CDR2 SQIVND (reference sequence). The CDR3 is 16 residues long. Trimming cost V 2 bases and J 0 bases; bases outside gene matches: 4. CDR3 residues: CASSIHRGSSNQPQHF. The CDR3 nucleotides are TGTGCCAGTAGTATACACAGGGGTTCTAGCAATCAGCCCCAGCATTTT.

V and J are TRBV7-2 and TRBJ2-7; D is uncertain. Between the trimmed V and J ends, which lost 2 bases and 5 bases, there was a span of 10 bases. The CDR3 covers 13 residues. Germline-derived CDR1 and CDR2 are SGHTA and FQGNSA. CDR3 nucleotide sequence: TGTGCCAGCAGCTTATCCGTCAGTCACGAGCAGTACTTC. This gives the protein CASSLSVSHEQYF.

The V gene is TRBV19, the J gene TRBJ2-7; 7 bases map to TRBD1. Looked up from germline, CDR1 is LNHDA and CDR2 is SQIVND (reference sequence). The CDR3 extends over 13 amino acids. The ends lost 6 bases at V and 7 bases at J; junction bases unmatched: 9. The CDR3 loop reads CASSDGTVEEQYF. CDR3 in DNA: TGTGCCAGTAGCGACGGGACAGTGGAGGAGCAGTACTTC.

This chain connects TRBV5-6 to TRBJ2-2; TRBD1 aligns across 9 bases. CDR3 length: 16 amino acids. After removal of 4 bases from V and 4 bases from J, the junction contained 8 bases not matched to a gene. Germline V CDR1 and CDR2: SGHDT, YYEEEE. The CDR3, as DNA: TGTGCCAGCAGCCTGGTAGGGACAGGGCTCACCGGGGAGCTGTTTTTT. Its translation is CASSLVGTGLTGELFF.

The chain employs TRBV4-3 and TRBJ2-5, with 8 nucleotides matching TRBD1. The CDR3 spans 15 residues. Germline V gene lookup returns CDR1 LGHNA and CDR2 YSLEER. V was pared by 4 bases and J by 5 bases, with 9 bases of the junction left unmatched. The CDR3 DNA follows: TGCGCCAGCAGCCGCCGACAGGGGCGGCAGGAGACCCAGTACTTC. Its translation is CASSRRQGRQETQYF.